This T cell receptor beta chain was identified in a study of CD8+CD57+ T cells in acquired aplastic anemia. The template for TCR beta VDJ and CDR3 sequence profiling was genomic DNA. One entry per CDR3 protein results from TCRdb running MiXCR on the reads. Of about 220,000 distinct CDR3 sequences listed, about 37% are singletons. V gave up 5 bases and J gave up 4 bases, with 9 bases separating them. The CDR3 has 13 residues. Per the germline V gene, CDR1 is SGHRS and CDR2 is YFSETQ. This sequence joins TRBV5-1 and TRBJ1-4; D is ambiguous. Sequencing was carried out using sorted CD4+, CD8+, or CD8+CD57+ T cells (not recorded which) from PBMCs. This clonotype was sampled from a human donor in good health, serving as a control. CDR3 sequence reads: CASRVGFNEKLFF. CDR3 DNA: TGCGCCAGCAGGGTTGGATTTAATGAAAAACTGTTTTTT.